These T cell receptor beta chains were read from a single sample in a study of blood T cell repertoires in COVID-19. TCRdb's copy holds only in-frame clones and misses some; the assay was immunoSEQ multiplex PCR. The repertoire holds 90,000 to 150,000 clones, about 80% seen once, with about 6.8% in the top ten. Sequencing was done on a sample of peripheral blood. These receptors all stem from a man in his sixties or seventies with acute or convalescent COVID-19. CDR3s include the opening cysteine and the closing phenylalanine or tryptophan. The order of the fields is J gene, V gene, clone size, D gene, CDR3 protein, CDR3 DNA. D genes are given only for firm matches. Clone size is given for some rows only: seen once, a few or many times, or a class if the clone is expanded.

j_gene: TRBJ2-7; v_gene: TRBV19; abundance: -; d_gene: TRBD2; CDR3aa: CASSLSGLAGSSYEQYF; CDR3nt: TGTGCCAGTAGTCTCAGCGGACTAGCGGGGTCATCTTACGAGCAGTACTTC
j_gene: TRBJ2-7; v_gene: TRBV7-9; abundance: once; d_gene: -; CDR3aa: CASTPRTDDEQYF; CDR3nt: TGTGCCAGCACCCCCCGGACAGATGACGAGCAGTACTTC
j_gene: TRBJ2-1; v_gene: TRBV29-1; abundance: few; d_gene: -; CDR3aa: CSVEGQYNEQFF; CDR3nt: TGCAGCGTTGAGGGCCAGTACAATGAGCAGTTCTTC
j_gene: TRBJ2-7; v_gene: TRBV14; abundance: -; d_gene: -; CDR3aa: CASSQQGGNEQYF; CDR3nt: TGTGCCAGCAGCCAACAGGGAGGCAACGAGCAGTACTTC
j_gene: TRBJ1-5; v_gene: TRBV2; abundance: once; d_gene: -; CDR3aa: CASSFKEVGNQPQHF; CDR3nt: TGTGCCAGCAGTTTTAAGGAGGTGGGCAATCAGCCCCAGCATTTT
j_gene: TRBJ1-4; v_gene: TRBV11-2; abundance: -; d_gene: TRBD1; CDR3aa: CASSAQGATNEKLFF; CDR3nt: TGTGCCAGCAGCGCGCAGGGGGCTACTAATGAAAAACTGTTTTTT
j_gene: TRBJ2-1; v_gene: TRBV19; abundance: -; d_gene: -; CDR3aa: CASSNLLGSYNEQFF; CDR3nt: TGTGCCAGTAGTAACCTGCTTGGCAGCTACAATGAGCAGTTCTTC
j_gene: TRBJ2-2; v_gene: TRBV3-1/TRBV3-2; abundance: -; d_gene: TRBD1; CDR3aa: CASSPPGQGYTGELFF; CDR3nt: TGTGCCAGCAGCCCCCCGGGACAGGGATACACCGGGGAGCTGTTTTTT
j_gene: TRBJ1-3; v_gene: TRBV25-1; abundance: -; d_gene: -; CDR3aa: CADTRTVGDGNTIYF; CDR3nt: TGTGCAGACACGAGGACAGTCGGGGATGGAAACACCATATATTTT
j_gene: TRBJ1-2; v_gene: TRBV18; abundance: -; d_gene: TRBD1; CDR3aa: CASSTDRLYGYTF; CDR3nt: TGTGCCAGCTCGACGGACAGGTTATATGGCTACACCTTC
j_gene: TRBJ2-5; v_gene: TRBV7-9; abundance: few; d_gene: -; CDR3aa: CASSARQPGTQYF; CDR3nt: TGTGCCAGCAGCGCACGACAACCAGGGACCCAGTACTTC
j_gene: TRBJ2-3; v_gene: TRBV11-3; abundance: -; d_gene: TRBD2; CDR3aa: CASSSNAGGGGGDTQYF; CDR3nt: TGTGCCAGCAGCTCGAACGCGGGGGGCGGGGGGGGAGATACGCAGTATTTT
j_gene: TRBJ1-2; v_gene: TRBV28; abundance: -; d_gene: TRBD1; CDR3aa: CASSVTGLGYGYTF; CDR3nt: TGTGCCAGCAGCGTGACAGGGCTCGGCTATGGCTACACCTTC
j_gene: TRBJ2-3; v_gene: TRBV9; abundance: -; d_gene: TRBD1; CDR3aa: CASSGAGGLLDTQYF; CDR3nt: TGTGCCAGCAGCGGGGCAGGGGGCCTTTTAGATACGCAGTATTTT
j_gene: TRBJ2-3; v_gene: TRBV18; abundance: -; d_gene: -; CDR3aa: CASSPQGFTDTQYF; CDR3nt: TGTGCCAGCTCACCCCAGGGGTTCACAGATACGCAGTATTTT
j_gene: TRBJ2-7; v_gene: TRBV19; abundance: -; d_gene: -; CDR3aa: CASSIPGPQREVEQYF; CDR3nt: TGTGCCAGTAGTATACCGGGACCCCAGAGGGAGGTCGAGCAGTACTTC
j_gene: TRBJ2-5; v_gene: TRBV5-1; abundance: -; d_gene: TRBD2; CDR3aa: CASSLLGASGFQETQYF; CDR3nt: TGCGCCAGCAGCTTGCTAGGGGCTAGCGGGTTCCAAGAGACCCAGTACTTC
j_gene: TRBJ2-7; v_gene: TRBV27; abundance: few; d_gene: -; CDR3aa: CASRIGQGGGEQYF; CDR3nt: TGTGCCAGCCGTATCGGACAGGGCGGGGGCGAGCAGTACTTC
j_gene: TRBJ1-1; v_gene: TRBV11-2; abundance: -; d_gene: -; CDR3aa: CASSLDAGLNTEAFF; CDR3nt: TGTGCCAGCAGCTTAGACGCAGGGCTGAACACTGAAGCTTTCTTT
j_gene: TRBJ2-7; v_gene: TRBV7-2; abundance: -; d_gene: -; CDR3aa: CASSLAKETVLYEQYF; CDR3nt: TGTGCCAGCAGCTTAGCGAAAGAGACAGTTTTATACGAGCAGTACTTC
j_gene: TRBJ2-2; v_gene: TRBV27; abundance: -; d_gene: TRBD2; CDR3aa: CASSPIVSSGRTGELFF; CDR3nt: TGTGCCAGCAGTCCGATCGTGTCTAGCGGGAGAACCGGGGAGCTGTTTTTT
j_gene: TRBJ2-7; v_gene: TRBV4-1; abundance: -; d_gene: -; CDR3aa: CASSRGQGSYEQYF; CDR3nt: TGCGCCAGCAGTCGAGGTCAGGGCTCCTACGAGCAGTACTTC
j_gene: TRBJ1-1; v_gene: TRBV9; abundance: -; d_gene: TRBD1; CDR3aa: CASSAGQGVNTEAFF; CDR3nt: TGTGCCAGCAGCGCCGGACAGGGGGTAAACACTGAAGCTTTCTTT
j_gene: TRBJ2-1; v_gene: TRBV27; abundance: -; d_gene: -; CDR3aa: CASSLSGAHGGRSYNEQFF; CDR3nt: TGTGCCAGCAGTTTATCGGGGGCCCATGGCGGCAGGTCCTACAATGAGCAGTTCTTC
j_gene: TRBJ1-1; v_gene: TRBV18; abundance: few; d_gene: -; CDR3aa: CASSPRNTEAFF; CDR3nt: TGTGCCAGCTCACCCCGGAACACTGAAGCTTTCTTT
j_gene: TRBJ2-7; v_gene: TRBV5-4; abundance: -; d_gene: -; CDR3aa: CASSSGPAGASYEQYF; CDR3nt: TGTGCCAGCAGCTCAGGTCCTGCGGGGGCCTCCTACGAGCAGTACTTC
j_gene: TRBJ2-5; v_gene: TRBV19; abundance: -; d_gene: -; CDR3aa: CASSITGVQETQYF; CDR3nt: TGTGCCAGTAGTATTACCGGGGTCCAAGAGACCCAGTACTTC
j_gene: TRBJ1-5; v_gene: TRBV5-1; abundance: -; d_gene: -; CDR3aa: CASSLGGGQPQHF; CDR3nt: TGCGCCAGCAGCTTGGGGGGGGGCCAGCCCCAGCATTTT
j_gene: TRBJ1-1; v_gene: TRBV5-1; abundance: -; d_gene: -; CDR3aa: CASSLGLGPNTEAFF; CDR3nt: TGCGCCAGCAGCTTGGGGCTGGGCCCGAACACTGAAGCTTTCTTT
j_gene: TRBJ2-7; v_gene: TRBV7-3; abundance: -; d_gene: -; CDR3aa: CASSAVGSGEQYF; CDR3nt: TGTGCCAGCAGCGCGGTTGGCAGCGGCGAGCAGTACTTC
j_gene: TRBJ1-5; v_gene: TRBV29-1; abundance: once; d_gene: -; CDR3aa: CSATAPGQPQHF; CDR3nt: TGCAGCGCCACCGCACCGGGACAGCCCCAGCATTTT
j_gene: TRBJ2-3; v_gene: TRBV6-4; abundance: few; d_gene: -; CDR3aa: CASSDSADTQYF; CDR3nt: TGTGCCAGCAGTGACTCCGCAGATACGCAGTATTTT
j_gene: TRBJ1-2; v_gene: TRBV6-6; abundance: -; d_gene: -; CDR3aa: CASSFRQNYGYTF; CDR3nt: TGTGCCAGCAGTTTTCGCCAGAACTATGGCTACACCTTC
j_gene: TRBJ1-2; v_gene: TRBV5-4; abundance: -; d_gene: -; CDR3aa: CASSPGYGYTF; CDR3nt: TGTGCCAGCAGCCCGGGCTATGGCTACACCTTC
j_gene: TRBJ1-1; v_gene: TRBV9; abundance: -; d_gene: -; CDR3aa: CASSVEGDTKAFF; CDR3nt: TGTGCCAGCAGCGTAGAGGGGGACACGAAAGCTTTCTTT
j_gene: TRBJ1-1; v_gene: TRBV7-9; abundance: -; d_gene: -; CDR3aa: CASSPTDTEAFF; CDR3nt: TGTGCCAGCAGCCCGACAGACACTGAAGCTTTCTTT
j_gene: TRBJ2-1; v_gene: TRBV2; abundance: -; d_gene: -; CDR3aa: CAVGRGGEQFF; CDR3nt: TGTGCCGTAGGTAGGGGTGGTGAGCAGTTCTTC
j_gene: TRBJ2-3; v_gene: TRBV18; abundance: -; d_gene: -; CDR3aa: CASSPIQSLSSDTQYF; CDR3nt: TGTGCCAGCTCACCGATACAGTCCTTGTCTTCAGATACGCAGTATTTT
j_gene: TRBJ1-1; v_gene: TRBV7-2; abundance: -; d_gene: -; CDR3aa: CASSIQNTEAFF; CDR3nt: TGTGCCAGCAGCATCCAGAACACTGAAGCTTTCTTT
j_gene: TRBJ2-7; v_gene: TRBV7-9; abundance: -; d_gene: -; CDR3aa: CASSLGVYEQYF; CDR3nt: TGTGCCAGCAGCTTAGGAGTGTACGAGCAGTACTTC
j_gene: TRBJ2-3; v_gene: TRBV28; abundance: -; d_gene: -; CDR3aa: CASSFSDTSTDTQYF; CDR3nt: TGTGCCAGCAGTTTCAGTGACACTAGCACAGATACGCAGTATTTT
j_gene: TRBJ1-2; v_gene: TRBV6-1; abundance: few; d_gene: TRBD1; CDR3aa: CASSDEGQRTYGYGYTF; CDR3nt: TGTGCCAGCAGTGATGAGGGACAGCGTACCTATGGCTATGGCTACACCTTC
j_gene: TRBJ1-1; v_gene: TRBV7-3; abundance: -; d_gene: -; CDR3aa: CASSSDRDTEAFF; CDR3nt: TGTGCCAGCAGCTCAGATCGGGACACTGAAGCTTTCTTT
j_gene: TRBJ1-2; v_gene: TRBV6-6; abundance: -; d_gene: TRBD1; CDR3aa: CASSSRQGARGYTF; CDR3nt: TGTGCCAGCAGTTCCCGACAGGGGGCGCGGGGCTACACCTTC
j_gene: TRBJ2-7; v_gene: TRBV13; abundance: -; d_gene: -; CDR3aa: CASSRGRTYEQYF; CDR3nt: TGTGCCAGCAGCCGCGGTCGAACCTACGAGCAGTACTTC
j_gene: TRBJ1-1; v_gene: TRBV30; abundance: few; d_gene: TRBD1; CDR3aa: CAWRPQGARSNTEAFF; CDR3nt: TGTGCCTGGAGACCTCAGGGGGCTCGATCGAACACTGAAGCTTTCTTT
j_gene: TRBJ2-5; v_gene: TRBV2; abundance: -; d_gene: TRBD2; CDR3aa: CASSGAGGRQETQYF; CDR3nt: TGTGCCAGCAGTGGAGCGGGGGGGCGTCAAGAGACCCAGTACTTC
j_gene: TRBJ2-7; v_gene: TRBV6-1; abundance: -; d_gene: -; CDR3aa: CASSEARTVGDGRMIF; CDR3nt: TGTGCCAGCAGTGAAGCAAGGACTGTAGGTGACGGCCGTATGATATTT
j_gene: TRBJ2-1; v_gene: TRBV11-1; abundance: -; d_gene: -; CDR3aa: CASSFPGNEQFF; CDR3nt: TGTGCCAGCAGCTTCCCGGGCAATGAGCAGTTCTTC
j_gene: TRBJ2-2; v_gene: TRBV27; abundance: -; d_gene: -; CDR3aa: CASSSFLGELFF; CDR3nt: TGTGCCAGCAGTTCGTTCCTCGGGGAGCTGTTTTTT
j_gene: TRBJ1-1; v_gene: TRBV7-8; abundance: -; d_gene: -; CDR3aa: CASSLAQARMNTEAFF; CDR3nt: TGTGCCAGCAGCTTAGCGCAGGCCAGAATGAACACTGAAGCTTTCTTT
j_gene: TRBJ2-3; v_gene: TRBV24-1; abundance: few; d_gene: -; CDR3aa: CATSDPGAPSKADTQYF; CDR3nt: TGTGCCACCAGTGATCCAGGGGCTCCCTCAAAGGCAGATACGCAGTATTTT
j_gene: TRBJ2-7; v_gene: TRBV3-1/TRBV3-2; abundance: -; d_gene: TRBD1; CDR3aa: CASSQDNRGYEQYF; CDR3nt: TGTGCCAGCAGCCAAGATAACAGGGGCTACGAGCAGTACTTC
j_gene: TRBJ2-5; v_gene: TRBV28; abundance: -; d_gene: -; CDR3aa: CAAYAGGETQYF; CDR3nt: TGTGCCGCCTATGCAGGGGGGGAGACCCAGTACTTC
j_gene: TRBJ2-3; v_gene: TRBV27; abundance: -; d_gene: TRBD1; CDR3aa: CASSPQGATDTQYF; CDR3nt: TGTGCCAGCAGCCCACAGGGGGCTACAGATACGCAGTATTTT
j_gene: TRBJ1-3; v_gene: TRBV4-1; abundance: -; d_gene: -; CDR3aa: CASSLWSGAGNTIYF; CDR3nt: TGCGCCAGCAGCCTGTGGTCAGGGGCTGGAAACACCATATATTTT
j_gene: TRBJ1-4; v_gene: TRBV4-2; abundance: -; d_gene: TRBD1; CDR3aa: CASSHPPGQGVEKLFF; CDR3nt: TGTGCCAGCAGCCATCCTCCGGGACAGGGGGTTGAAAAACTGTTTTTT
j_gene: TRBJ2-1; v_gene: TRBV6-5; abundance: once; d_gene: TRBD2; CDR3aa: CASGGSGDHNEQFF; CDR3nt: TGTGCCAGTGGTGGGAGCGGGGACCACAATGAGCAGTTCTTC
j_gene: TRBJ2-7; v_gene: TRBV9; abundance: -; d_gene: -; CDR3aa: CASSLEGTSYEQYF; CDR3nt: TGTGCCAGCAGCCTGGAGGGCACCTCCTACGAGCAGTACTTC